This T cell receptor beta chain was recovered during a study of cytomegalovirus exposure and HLA in healthy donors. PCR primers comprised 60 Vbeta and 13 Jbeta primers. Data came from immunoSEQ multiplex PCR; TCRdb stores just in-frame clones and leaves some out. The table lists fewer than 95,000 clones, about two thirds of them singletons. Germline V gene data show CDR1 as MDHEN and CDR2 as SYDVKM. The CDR3 loop spans 15 amino acids. The V end lost 5 bases, the J end lost 6 bases, and 19 bases lay between the germline ends. Notes on this clone: Its target is not known.

Study-level points and caveats: In a later analysis, common viral pathogens appeared linked to several of the most significant clusters. A prior analysis recorded that most TCR beta V segments were productive about 87% or about 30% of the time. HLA allele associations emerged for under 20,000 TCR beta sequences in a later analysis, at 0.05 false discovery rate.

Sequencing was performed on PBMCs. V usage is TRBV28 and J usage is TRBJ1-2; tentative D call: TRBD1 (6 bases). This receptor was identified in a woman aged 45-65 years in good health and CMV-seropositive. CDR3 sequence (DNA): TGTGCCAGCAGTCCCCCCCTGGGGGGGCGTCATGGCTACACCTTC. As protein: CASSPPLGGRHGYTF.